What follows describes a single T cell receptor (beta chain). Its matching antigen is unknown. This record comes from a study of shared clonotypes between healthy human individuals. Study-wide background: For every donor, three CD4 naive, three CD4 memory, two CD8 naive and one CD8 memory plates were used. Broader study findings: Only a few donors were included, so the genetic and exposure-history diversity represented was limited. Relative to their counterparts shared across all four donors, non-shared clonotypes exhibited diminished generation probabilities.

From germline, CDR1 is SGHDT and CDR2 YYEEEE. With 0 bases removed from V and 6 bases from J, the gap between germline ends came to 16 bases. This CDR3 region has 16 residues. TCRdb's copy holds only in-frame clones and misses some; the assay was immunoSEQ multiplex PCR. The data show around 580,000 clones, 98% seen once. Naive CD8 cells, CD45RO-negative and positively selected for CCR7, excluded terminally differentiated effector memory CD45RA+ cells. The sequence was obtained from a man younger than 40 in good health. This sequence joins TRBV5-6 and TRBJ2-1; D might be TRBD1 or TRBD2, each matching 5 bases. The sample comprised naive CD8+ T cells sorted from blood. The CDR3 here is CASSLDYRGVFNEQFF. DNA of the CDR3: TGTGCCAGCAGCTTGGATTATCGGGGCGTATTCAATGAGCAGTTCTTC. Full variable domain (rest looked up from reference TRBV5-6 and TRBJ2-1): DAGVTQSPTHLIKTRGQQVTLRCSPKSGHDTVSWYQQALGQGPQFIFQYYEEEERQRGNFPDRFSGHQFPNYSSELNVNALLLGDSALYLCASSLDYRGVFNEQFFGPGTRLTVL.